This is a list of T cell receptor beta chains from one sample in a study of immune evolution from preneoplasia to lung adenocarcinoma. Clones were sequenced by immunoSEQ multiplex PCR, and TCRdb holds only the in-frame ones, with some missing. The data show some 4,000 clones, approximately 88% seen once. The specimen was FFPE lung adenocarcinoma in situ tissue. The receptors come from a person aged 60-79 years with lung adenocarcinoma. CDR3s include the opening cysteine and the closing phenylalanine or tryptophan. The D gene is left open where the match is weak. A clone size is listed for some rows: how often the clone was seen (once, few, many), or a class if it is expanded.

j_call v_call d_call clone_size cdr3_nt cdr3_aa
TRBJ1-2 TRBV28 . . TGTGCCAGCAGTCCGCTTAGTCCAGGACAGAACTATGGCTACACCTTC CASSPLSPGQNYGYTF
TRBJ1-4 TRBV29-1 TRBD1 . TGCAGCGGGGCCACAGGGGGCGATGAAAAACTGTTTTTT CSGATGGDEKLFF
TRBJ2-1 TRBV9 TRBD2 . TGTGCCAGCAGCGTTACGGGACTAAGCAATGAGCAGTTCTTC CASSVTGLSNEQFF
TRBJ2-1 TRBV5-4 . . TGTGCCAGCAGCTTCGGACTGACTAGGCCCAATGAGCAGTTCTTC CASSFGLTRPNEQFF
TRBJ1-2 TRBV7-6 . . TGTGCCAGCAGCCTCACCGAGGGCAGCTCCTACTATGGCTACACCTTC CASSLTEGSSYYGYTF
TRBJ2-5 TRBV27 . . TGTGCCAGCAGTTCGTCTCGGGTATCCGAGACCCAGTACTTC CASSSSRVSETQYF
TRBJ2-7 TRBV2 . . TGTGCCAGCAGTGATTGGCACTCCTACGAGCAGTACTTC CASSDWHSYEQYF
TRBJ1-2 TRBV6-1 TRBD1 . TGTGCCAGCAGCAGAGAAACAGGGGCACTCTATGGCTACACCTTC CASSRETGALYGYTF
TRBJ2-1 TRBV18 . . TGTGCCAGCTCACGAACTCAAGCCTACAATGAGCAGTTCTTC CASSRTQAYNEQFF
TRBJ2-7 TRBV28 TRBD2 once TGTGCCAGCGGCGGACTAGCGGAGATAGACGAGCAGTACTTC CASGGLAEIDEQYF
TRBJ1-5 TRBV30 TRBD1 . TGTGCCTGGAGCTCAGGGGGCGAGCAGCCCCAGCATTTT CAWSSGGEQPQHF
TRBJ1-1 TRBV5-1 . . TGCGCCAGCAGCTTGGTGCCGGGTGAAGTTCAGAACACTGAAGCTTTCTTT CASSLVPGEVQNTEAFF
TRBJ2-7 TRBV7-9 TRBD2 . TGTGCCAGCAGCACGGGGAGGGACGAGCAGTACTTC CASSTGRDEQYF